A selection of T cell receptor beta chains follows, all from one sample in a study of metastatic and nonmetastatic thyroid tumors. From the PCR reads, TCRdb re-called clones with MiXCR. The sample lists some 31,000 clones; about 4.1% were seen once. The specimen sequenced was blood. The receptors come from a female donor with papillary thyroid cancer or a benign thyroid nodule (not recorded which). Some clones in this sample may be carry-over from other donors' samples. The CDR3 runs from the conserved cysteine through the conserved F or W. The order of the fields is clone size, CDR3 length, V gene, D gene, J gene, CDR3 protein, CDR3 DNA. The D gene is left open where the match is weak. Part of the rows lack a size; the others show once, few, many or a class for expanded clones.

many	15	TRBV4-1	TRBD2	TRBJ2-7	CASSQAGQREGEQYF	TGCGCCAGCAGCCAAGCCGGCCAGCGGGAGGGGGAGCAGTACTTC
many	15	TRBV25-1	TRBD2	TRBJ2-5	CASSEYRGGAETQYF	TGTGCCAGCAGTGAATATCGGGGAGGGGCAGAGACCCAGTACTTC
many	13	TRBV28	TRBD1	TRBJ1-1	CATWMAGGTEAFF	TGTGCCACCTGGATGGCAGGGGGCACTGAAGCTTTCTTT
.	13	TRBV19	.	TRBJ2-1	CASSNRGAGEQFF	TGTGCCAGTAGTAACCGCGGGGCCGGTGAGCAGTTCTTC
many	17	TRBV10-2	.	TRBJ2-1	CASSDGQTGRSYNEQFF	TGCGCCAGCAGTGACGGACAGACGGGTCGCTCCTACAATGAGCAGTTCTTC
.	13	TRBV11-3	.	TRBJ2-1	CASSFEGGDEQFF	TGTGCCAGCAGCTTCGAAGGTGGAGATGAGCAGTTCTTC
.	16	TRBV20-1	.	TRBJ2-6	CSADKSAGAGDNVLTF	TGCAGTGCTGACAAGTCGGCCGGGGCCGGGGACAACGTCCTGACTTTC
.	15	TRBV7-9	.	TRBJ2-3	CASSLGLGLGDTQYF	TGTGCCAGCAGCTTAGGGTTGGGACTGGGGGATACGCAGTATTTT
.	14	TRBV7-2	.	TRBJ2-7	CASSPGSQSYEQYF	TGTGCCAGCAGCCCCGGGAGTCAGAGCTACGAGCAGTACTTC
few	15	TRBV6-2/TRBV6-3	TRBD2	TRBJ2-5	CASSLTSGTAETQYF	TGTGCCAGCAGTTTGACTAGCGGGACGGCGGAGACCCAGTACTTC
.	16	TRBV13	TRBD1	TRBJ2-3	CASSFGRTGETDTQYF	TGTGCCAGCAGCTTTGGGCGGACAGGGGAGACAGATACGCAGTATTTT
.	17	TRBV6-7	TRBD1	TRBJ1-5	CASSYSPGGGIDQPQHF	TGTGCCAGCAGTTACTCTCCAGGGGGGGGGATTGATCAGCCCCAGCATTTT
many	15	TRBV6-2/TRBV6-3	TRBD2	TRBJ2-5	CASSRAGGPEETQYF	TGTGCCAGCAGTCGAGCGGGAGGGCCAGAAGAGACCCAGTACTTC
medium-sized	14	TRBV27	.	TRBJ2-7	CASSFSRGGYEQYF	TGTGCCAGCAGTTTCTCCAGGGGAGGGTACGAGCAGTACTTC
.	13	TRBV4-3	TRBD1	TRBJ1-1	CASSQERETGAFF	TGCGCCAGCAGCCAAGAAAGGGAGACAGGGGCTTTCTTT
few	14	TRBV6-4	TRBD2	TRBJ2-3	CASSEVGGADTQYF	TGTGCCAGCAGTGAAGTGGGGGGGGCAGATACGCAGTATTTT
many	20	TRBV20-1	TRBD2	TRBJ2-7	CSANILSGTSGGGLRDEQYF	TGCAGTGCTAACATCTTATCCGGGACTAGCGGGGGCGGATTAAGGGACGAGCAGTACTTC
.	12	TRBV12-5	.	TRBJ1-5	CASGFGAALQHF	TGTGCTAGTGGTTTTGGGGCGGCCCTCCAGCATTTT
many	18	TRBV20-1	TRBD1	TRBJ2-2	CSARDSTTGTANTGELFF	TGCAGTGCTAGAGACTCAACCACCGGGACAGCCAACACCGGGGAGCTGTTTTTT
.	14	TRBV11-2	.	TRBJ2-3	CASSPFSMADTQYF	TGTGCCAGCAGCCCCTTCTCTATGGCAGATACGCAGTATTTT
few	15	TRBV11-3	TRBD2	TRBJ2-1	CASSLELAGVHEQFF	TGTGCCAGCAGCTTAGAACTAGCGGGAGTCCATGAGCAGTTCTTC
many	14	TRBV28	TRBD2	TRBJ2-3	CASRSGGETDTQYF	TGTGCCAGCAGGAGCGGGGGGGAGACAGATACGCAGTATTTT
many	11	TRBV4-1	.	TRBJ2-7	CASSLSGVQYF	TGCGCCAGCAGCCTTTCCGGGGTGCAGTACTTC
few	18	TRBV2	TRBD2	TRBJ2-7	CASSDQRPGGRNLDEQYF	TGTGCCAGCAGTGACCAAAGGCCTGGCGGGAGAAATCTTGACGAGCAGTACTTC
many	15	TRBV9	.	TRBJ2-1	CASSVAAPSYNEQFF	TGTGCCAGCAGCGTAGCGGCACCCTCCTACAATGAGCAGTTCTTC
.	17	TRBV28	.	TRBJ1-2	CASSVLGGVGDNYGYTF	TGTGCCAGCAGTGTCCTGGGAGGTGTAGGAGATAACTATGGCTACACCTTC
many	16	TRBV28	.	TRBJ1-5	CASSHSTGGGGQPQHF	TGTGCCAGCAGCCACTCGACGGGGGGCGGGGGTCAGCCCCAGCATTTT
many	17	TRBV20-1	.	TRBJ2-7	CSASEGRKTSILGEQYF	TGCAGTGCTAGTGAGGGACGGAAGACTAGTATTTTAGGCGAGCAGTACTTC
many	12	TRBV20-1	TRBD2	TRBJ2-4	CSALLAAGIQYF	TGCAGTGCTTTGCTAGCGGCAGGTATTCAGTACTTC
.	14	TRBV12-3/TRBV12-4	.	TRBJ1-2	CASSFSGRARGYAF	TGTGCCAGCAGTTTTTCAGGGAGGGCCCGGGGCTACGCCTTC
.	12	TRBV6-5	.	TRBJ2-2	CASSYRTGELFF	TGTGCCAGCAGTTACAGAACCGGGGAGCTGTTTTTT
few	13	TRBV19	.	TRBJ1-2	CAKKQGANYGYTF	TGTGCCAAGAAACAGGGAGCTAACTATGGCTACACCTTC
many	16	TRBV4-1	TRBD2	TRBJ2-7	CASSPPGTSTFTEQYF	TGCGCCAGCAGCCCCCCCGGGACTAGCACGTTCACCGAGCAGTACTTC
many	17	TRBV12-3/TRBV12-4	.	TRBJ2-2	CASIVSGLGPLDGELFF	TGTGCCAGCATCGTAAGCGGACTTGGCCCCCTGGACGGGGAGCTGTTTTTT
.	16	TRBV6-1	TRBD1	TRBJ1-2	CASSRVGGGEGSGYTF	TGTGCCAGCAGTCGGGTCGGAGGGGGCGAAGGTAGTGGCTACACCTTC
few	14	TRBV6-1	.	TRBJ1-6	CASRGTTDNSPLHF	TGTGCCAGCAGAGGGACTACGGATAATTCACCCCTCCACTTT
many	16	TRBV11-3	TRBD2	TRBJ2-6	CASSSGGEGGANVLTF	TGTGCCAGCAGCTCGGGTGGGGAGGGTGGGGCCAACGTCCTGACTTTC
few	14	TRBV20-1	.	TRBJ2-1	CSARKSGIYNEQFF	TGCAGTGCTAGAAAATCGGGAATTTACAATGAGCAGTTTTTC
few	15	TRBV6-1	.	TRBJ1-2	CASIRDTRRDYGYTF	TGTGCCAGCATCCGGGACACAAGAAGGGACTATGGCTACACCTTC
few	13	TRBV6-1	.	TRBJ1-1	CASSAGQLTEAFF	TGTGCCAGCAGCGCCGGACAGCTCACTGAAGCTTTCTTT
few	14	TRBV2	.	TRBJ1-2	CASSPSGGDYGYTF	TGTGCCAGCAGCCCTTCTGGGGGCGACTATGGCTACACCTTC
medium-sized	11	TRBV6-1	.	TRBJ2-7	CASNTGYEQYF	TGTGCCAGCAATACAGGGTACGAGCAGTACTTC
few	11	TRBV28	.	TRBJ2-7	CASSDYSGQYF	TGTGCCAGCAGTGACTATAGCGGGCAGTACTTC
medium-sized	11	TRBV6-1	.	TRBJ1-1	CATWRYTEAFF	TGTGCCACCTGGCGATACACTGAAGCTTTCTTT
.	12	TRBV20-1	.	TRBJ2-7	CSARSRDFEQYF	TGCAGTGCTAGGAGCCGGGATTTCGAGCAGTACTTC
many	15	TRBV7-9	TRBD1	TRBJ2-2	CASSPGQGGDGELFF	TGTGCCAGCAGCCCCGGACAGGGAGGAGACGGGGAGCTGTTTTTT
many	11	TRBV5-1	.	TRBJ2-7	CASSSDYEQYF	TGCGCCAGCAGCTCAGACTACGAGCAGTACTTC
.	14	TRBV6-4	TRBD2	TRBJ2-3	CASSLREETDTQYF	TGTGCCAGCAGCCTACGGGAGGAGACAGATACGCAGTATTTT
many	14	TRBV20-1	TRBD1	TRBJ2-7	CSALSDRASYEQYF	TGCAGTGCATTATCGGACAGGGCCTCCTACGAGCAGTACTTC
.	14	TRBV27	TRBD1	TRBJ1-2	CASRQQGAGYGYTF	TGTGCCAGCAGGCAACAGGGGGCGGGCTATGGCTACACCTTC
many	15	TRBV20-1	.	TRBJ1-5	CSARAGWYSNQPQHF	TGCAGTGCTAGGGCCGGATGGTATAGCAATCAGCCCCAGCATTTT
.	11	TRBV5-1	.	TRBJ1-1	CASRLSTEAFF	TGCGCCAGCAGACTTAGCACTGAAGCTTTCTTT
few	11	TRBV29-1	.	TRBJ2-3	CSVESGDTQYF	TGCAGCGTTGAATCCGGTGATACGCAGTATTTT
.	16	TRBV7-6	.	TRBJ2-2	CASSLDSTTRTGELFF	TGTGCCAGCAGCTTAGATTCCACGACGAGAACCGGGGAGCTGTTTTTT
few	14	TRBV5-1	.	TRBJ2-3	CASSRSPPTDTQYF	TGTGCCAGCAGCAGGTCTCCTCCCACAGATACGCAGTATTTT